The clone carrying this T cell receptor (beta chain) appeared many times. The antigen remains undetermined. Method: immunoSEQ multiplex PCR; TCRdb's copy keeps in-frame clones and lacks some. This sample has several thousand clones, with 20% to 30% found just once. Treatment of the sample: randomized to nivolumab then ipilimumab (arm A) or the reverse (arm B). V lost 5 bases to trimming and J lost 5 bases; unmatched junction nucleotides: 6. Germline V gives CDR1 SGHNT, CDR2 YENEEA. The CDR3 spans 14 residues. This specimen comes from a study of sequential checkpoint blockade in melanoma. Overall study context: TCRbeta immunosequencing was performed on DNA from 90 to 100 pretreatment melanoma tumor samples.

General study findings and limits: In arm A, pretreatment tumor clonality was associated with response. T-cell fraction and clonality followed PD-L1 and CD8+ counts, not mutational load. Patients with week-13 increases in T-cell fraction and clonality benefited about 30 times more often.

Sequences were derived from tumor tissue (inferred from file names), sampled from a patient given nivolumab and ipilimumab in sequence. V usage is TRBV11-3 and J usage is TRBJ2-5, with 9 bases fitting TRBD1. This clonotype originated in a human donor with melanoma. The CDR3 DNA sequence: TGTGCCAGCAGCGCGTACAGGGGGCAGGAGACCCAGTACTTC. This gives the protein CASSAYRGQETQYF.